Listed below are T cell receptor beta chains from one sample, sequenced in a study of T cells in Graves' hyperthyroidism and ophthalmopathy. MiXCR, applied by TCRdb to the multiplex PCR reads, yields one record per CDR3 protein. Of 500,000 to 800,000 distinct CDR3 sequences in the sample, just under 45% were seen once. The sequenced material came from peripheral blood or thyroid tissue (not recorded which). These receptor sequences come from an adult man with Graves' disease, either hyperthyroidism or ophthalmopathy (not recorded which). Each CDR3 is given with its conserved first and last residue. Each record gives: clone size, J gene, CDR3 length, V gene, D gene, CDR3 DNA, CDR3 protein. The D gene is left open where the match is weak. The listing skips clone size in some rows; elsewhere it reads once, few, many or a size class.

NA TRBJ2-5 18 TRBV7-2 TRBD2 TGTGCCAGCAGCCAAGGCGTGGCTAGCGGGGGAAAGGAAGAGACCCAGTACTTC CASSQGVASGGKEETQYF
few TRBJ1-1 13 TRBV20-1 NA TGCAGTGCTAGGATCGCAAGCGACACTGAAGCTTTCTTT CSARIASDTEAFF
NA TRBJ1-1 15 TRBV2 NA TGTGCCAGCAGCACGCCCCAGGGGTGGGACACTGAAGCTTTCTTT CASSTPQGWDTEAFF
many TRBJ2-5 14 TRBV20-1 TRBD2 TGCAGTGCTAGAGATGGAACTAGCGGTGAGACCCAGTACTTC CSARDGTSGETQYF
NA TRBJ1-2 16 TRBV7-2 TRBD1 TGTGCCAGCAGCTTAGAGGGGACAGGTTCTAACTATGGCTACACCTTC CASSLEGTGSNYGYTF
few TRBJ1-2 15 TRBV12-3/TRBV12-4 NA TGTGCCAGCAGTTACTCGCAAGGGTTCGGCTATGGCTACACCTTC CASSYSQGFGYGYTF
NA TRBJ1-3 15 TRBV5-1 TRBD1 TGCGCCAGCAGCGGACAGGGCCTCTCTGGAAACACCATATATTTT CASSGQGLSGNTIYF
many TRBJ2-5 16 TRBV25-1 NA TGTGCCAGCAGTGAATCCGGGAGCCCCAAGGGAGAGACCCAGTACTTC CASSESGSPKGETQYF
NA TRBJ1-5 11 TRBV29-1 TRBD1 TGCAGCTGGACAGGGTTTCAGCCCCAGCATTTT CSWTGFQPQHF
few TRBJ2-7 15 TRBV7-3 NA TGTGCCAGCAGCCAAGGCGACGGAAAGAACTACGAGCAGTACTTC CASSQGDGKNYEQYF
few TRBJ1-1 12 TRBV29-1 NA TGCAGCGTTGGGGCAGCTGGACCTGAAGCTTTCTTT CSVGAAGPEAFF
many TRBJ2-5 12 TRBV15 NA TGTGCCACCAGCAGAGAGCCAGAGACCCAGTACTTC CATSREPETQYF
NA TRBJ1-1 13 TRBV19 TRBD1 TGTGCCAGTAGTATCCAGGGGGCCGCTGAAGCTTTCTTT CASSIQGAAEAFF
few TRBJ1-4 14 TRBV5-7 NA TGTGCCAGCAGCCAAACGGGACTCAATGAAAAACTGTTTTTT CASSQTGLNEKLFF
few TRBJ1-1 14 TRBV7-3 NA TGTGCCAGCAGCTTAATGGCAGCGAACACTGAAGCTTTCTTT CASSLMAANTEAFF
NA TRBJ2-2 15 TRBV10-3 NA TGTGCCATCAACGAGGGCTCTGGAAACACCGGGGAGCTGTTTTTT CAINEGSGNTGELFF
many TRBJ2-5 13 TRBV29-1 NA TGCAGCGTTGAATCCCCGTGGGGGGAGACCCAGTACTTC CSVESPWGETQYF
many TRBJ2-7 13 TRBV7-9 NA TGTGCCAGCAGCTTAAGGGACTCCGATGAGCAGTACTTC CASSLRDSDEQYF
NA TRBJ2-5 15 TRBV5-1 NA TGTGCCAGCAGCTCCGCCACAGGGCACCAAGAGACCCAGTACTTC CASSSATGHQETQYF
NA TRBJ2-7 17 TRBV29-1 TRBD2 TGCAGCGTTGTAGGGGCTAGCGGGAGGGCCAAACCCTACGAGCAGTACTTC CSVVGASGRAKPYEQYF
many TRBJ1-4 13 TRBV7-2 NA TGTGCCAGCAGCTTAGGCCACAGTGAAAAACTGTTTTTT CASSLGHSEKLFF
once TRBJ1-5 17 TRBV2 TRBD1 TGTGCCAGCAGTGAAGCTTTGCTCCAGGGGGCCGATCAGCCCCAGCATTTT CASSEALLQGADQPQHF
NA TRBJ2-6 14 TRBV7-9 NA TGTGCCAGCAGCCCCGTCTTAGGGGACAACGTCCTGACTTTC CASSPVLGDNVLTF
NA TRBJ2-3 14 TRBV7-9 NA TGTGCCAGCAGCTTAGGAGTGCGCACAGATACGCAGTATTTT CASSLGVRTDTQYF
NA TRBJ2-2 15 TRBV2 TRBD1 TGTGCCAGCAGGGCGACAGGGGTGGAGACCGGGGAGCTGTTTTTT CASRATGVETGELFF
many TRBJ2-7 17 TRBV7-8 TRBD2 TGTGCCAGCAGCTACCTGGCGGGACGACCTCGGGAGGGCGAGCAGTACTTC CASSYLAGRPREGEQYF
many TRBJ1-5 13 TRBV7-9 NA TGTGCCAGCAGCTTCTGGGAGGATCAGCCCCAGCATTTT CASSFWEDQPQHF
many TRBJ1-1 11 TRBV7-8 NA TGTGCCAGCAGCTTATTCCGAGAGGCTTTCTTT CASSLFREAFF
NA TRBJ1-1 13 TRBV6-1 NA TGTGCCAGCAGTAAGGAACAGAACACTGAAGCTTTCTTT CASSKEQNTEAFF
NA TRBJ1-6 18 TRBV7-8 NA TGTGCCAGCAGCTCGGCCGCGGGGCTCTACTCCTATAATTCACCCCTCCACTTT CASSSAAGLYSYNSPLHF
few TRBJ2-5 12 TRBV12-3/TRBV12-4 NA TGTGCCAGCAGCCCTGAAAGGGAGACCCAGTACTTC CASSPERETQYF
NA TRBJ1-1 17 TRBV19 TRBD1 TGTGCCAGCAGTTACTCGGGACAGGGCGTGGGGGACACTGAAGCTTTCTTT CASSYSGQGVGDTEAFF
NA TRBJ1-2 13 TRBV20-1 NA TGCAGTGTCTCGCCGGGGACTAACTATGGCTACACCTTC CSVSPGTNYGYTF
NA TRBJ1-1 15 TRBV5-6 NA TGTGCCAGCAGCTTGCTTTTAGAGCTGAACACTGAAGCTTTCTTT CASSLLLELNTEAFF
few TRBJ1-2 14 TRBV4-1 TRBD1 TGCGCCAGCAGCCAGGGACAGGGGGCGCGGGGCTACACCTTC CASSQGQGARGYTF
NA TRBJ1-6 16 TRBV7-8 NA TGTGCCAGCAGCTACGAGCGGGCAGCTCAAGGGTCACCCCTCCACTTT CASSYERAAQGSPLHF
NA TRBJ2-7 15 TRBV15 NA TGTGCCACCAGCAGAGATCGGGACTTGTTGGGCGAGCAGTACTTC CATSRDRDLLGEQYF